This T cell receptor beta chain was captured in a study of blood T cells in healthy people across ages. CDR1 and CDR2 (germline): SEHNR, FQNEAQ (reference sequence). The CDR3 consists of 15 residues. The ends were cut back, 5 bases at V and 6 bases at J, with 19 bases in the middle. For the second PCR, which ran for roughly 6 to 12 cycles, a sample-barcoded 5' primer and a J-beta primer mix were used. TCRdb re-called the 5' RACE reads with MiXCR, one entry per CDR3 protein. This repertoire shows some 930,000 distinct CDR3 sequences, 25% to 30% found once; its top ten account for approximately 10%. This sample was shared with a second study, whose subject was T cells of mothers and their children.

This clonotype originated in a woman in her thirties or forties in good health. The source material was blood. The V call is TRBV7-9, the J call TRBJ1-2; D possibly corresponds to TRBD1 (5 bases). CDR3 nucleotide sequence: TGTGCCAGCAGCACCGCAAGGCCAGGGACCAATGGCTACACCTTC. Residues: CASSTARPGTNGYTF.